This section outlines one T cell receptor beta chain sequence together with its context. The CDR3 runs to 15 residues. Germline V gene lookup returns CDR1 MNHNS and CDR2 SASEGT. V was shortened by 2 bases and J by 7 bases, with 17 bases between the two germline ends. The sample belongs to a study of Graves' ophthalmopathy and Graves' hyperthyroidism. Moderate-to-severe activity, CAS ≥3, NOSPECS ≥4 and duration under 3 months were recorded for donors with ophthalmopathy. Researchers took RNA transcripts and amplified TCR beta CDR3 regions from them. RT-PCR was first run with HTBI primers, then multiplex PCR in a second round. TCRdb processed the multiplex PCR reads anew with MiXCR; each CDR3 protein has one entry. Of hundreds of thousands of distinct CDR3 sequences listed, around 50% are singletons.

Sequencing input: peripheral blood. V gene TRBV6-1 combines with J gene TRBJ1-2; D not certain. The origin of this receptor is an adult man with Graves' ophthalmopathy. The DNA for the CDR3 is TGTGCCAGCAGTGAATGGGATAAGGGAATAACTGGCTACACCTTC. It translates to CASSEWDKGITGYTF.